This T cell receptor beta chain originates from a study of cytomegalovirus exposure and HLA in healthy donors. Overall study findings and caveats: First-cohort TCR clusters were later found to tend to co-occur in the 90 to 150 validation repertoires.

The table came from immunoSEQ multiplex PCR; TCRdb's copy has only in-frame clones and leaves some out. This sample carries around 190,000 clones, about 85% of them seen once, and the ten largest clones take 15% to 20%. In germline, CDR1 is MGHRA, CDR2 YSYEKL. V lost 0 bases, J lost 4 bases, and 12 bases lay in between. This CDR3 contains 15 residues. As regards this clone: Antigen unknown.

V usage is TRBV4-1 and J usage is TRBJ1-2; no clear D. This receptor was identified in a man between 18 and 35 years old in good health and CMV-seropositive. What was sequenced was PBMCs. As DNA, the CDR3 is TGCGCCAGCAGCCAAGAGGAGGGCGGCGCCTATGGCTACACCTTC. It encodes CASSQEEGGAYGYTF.